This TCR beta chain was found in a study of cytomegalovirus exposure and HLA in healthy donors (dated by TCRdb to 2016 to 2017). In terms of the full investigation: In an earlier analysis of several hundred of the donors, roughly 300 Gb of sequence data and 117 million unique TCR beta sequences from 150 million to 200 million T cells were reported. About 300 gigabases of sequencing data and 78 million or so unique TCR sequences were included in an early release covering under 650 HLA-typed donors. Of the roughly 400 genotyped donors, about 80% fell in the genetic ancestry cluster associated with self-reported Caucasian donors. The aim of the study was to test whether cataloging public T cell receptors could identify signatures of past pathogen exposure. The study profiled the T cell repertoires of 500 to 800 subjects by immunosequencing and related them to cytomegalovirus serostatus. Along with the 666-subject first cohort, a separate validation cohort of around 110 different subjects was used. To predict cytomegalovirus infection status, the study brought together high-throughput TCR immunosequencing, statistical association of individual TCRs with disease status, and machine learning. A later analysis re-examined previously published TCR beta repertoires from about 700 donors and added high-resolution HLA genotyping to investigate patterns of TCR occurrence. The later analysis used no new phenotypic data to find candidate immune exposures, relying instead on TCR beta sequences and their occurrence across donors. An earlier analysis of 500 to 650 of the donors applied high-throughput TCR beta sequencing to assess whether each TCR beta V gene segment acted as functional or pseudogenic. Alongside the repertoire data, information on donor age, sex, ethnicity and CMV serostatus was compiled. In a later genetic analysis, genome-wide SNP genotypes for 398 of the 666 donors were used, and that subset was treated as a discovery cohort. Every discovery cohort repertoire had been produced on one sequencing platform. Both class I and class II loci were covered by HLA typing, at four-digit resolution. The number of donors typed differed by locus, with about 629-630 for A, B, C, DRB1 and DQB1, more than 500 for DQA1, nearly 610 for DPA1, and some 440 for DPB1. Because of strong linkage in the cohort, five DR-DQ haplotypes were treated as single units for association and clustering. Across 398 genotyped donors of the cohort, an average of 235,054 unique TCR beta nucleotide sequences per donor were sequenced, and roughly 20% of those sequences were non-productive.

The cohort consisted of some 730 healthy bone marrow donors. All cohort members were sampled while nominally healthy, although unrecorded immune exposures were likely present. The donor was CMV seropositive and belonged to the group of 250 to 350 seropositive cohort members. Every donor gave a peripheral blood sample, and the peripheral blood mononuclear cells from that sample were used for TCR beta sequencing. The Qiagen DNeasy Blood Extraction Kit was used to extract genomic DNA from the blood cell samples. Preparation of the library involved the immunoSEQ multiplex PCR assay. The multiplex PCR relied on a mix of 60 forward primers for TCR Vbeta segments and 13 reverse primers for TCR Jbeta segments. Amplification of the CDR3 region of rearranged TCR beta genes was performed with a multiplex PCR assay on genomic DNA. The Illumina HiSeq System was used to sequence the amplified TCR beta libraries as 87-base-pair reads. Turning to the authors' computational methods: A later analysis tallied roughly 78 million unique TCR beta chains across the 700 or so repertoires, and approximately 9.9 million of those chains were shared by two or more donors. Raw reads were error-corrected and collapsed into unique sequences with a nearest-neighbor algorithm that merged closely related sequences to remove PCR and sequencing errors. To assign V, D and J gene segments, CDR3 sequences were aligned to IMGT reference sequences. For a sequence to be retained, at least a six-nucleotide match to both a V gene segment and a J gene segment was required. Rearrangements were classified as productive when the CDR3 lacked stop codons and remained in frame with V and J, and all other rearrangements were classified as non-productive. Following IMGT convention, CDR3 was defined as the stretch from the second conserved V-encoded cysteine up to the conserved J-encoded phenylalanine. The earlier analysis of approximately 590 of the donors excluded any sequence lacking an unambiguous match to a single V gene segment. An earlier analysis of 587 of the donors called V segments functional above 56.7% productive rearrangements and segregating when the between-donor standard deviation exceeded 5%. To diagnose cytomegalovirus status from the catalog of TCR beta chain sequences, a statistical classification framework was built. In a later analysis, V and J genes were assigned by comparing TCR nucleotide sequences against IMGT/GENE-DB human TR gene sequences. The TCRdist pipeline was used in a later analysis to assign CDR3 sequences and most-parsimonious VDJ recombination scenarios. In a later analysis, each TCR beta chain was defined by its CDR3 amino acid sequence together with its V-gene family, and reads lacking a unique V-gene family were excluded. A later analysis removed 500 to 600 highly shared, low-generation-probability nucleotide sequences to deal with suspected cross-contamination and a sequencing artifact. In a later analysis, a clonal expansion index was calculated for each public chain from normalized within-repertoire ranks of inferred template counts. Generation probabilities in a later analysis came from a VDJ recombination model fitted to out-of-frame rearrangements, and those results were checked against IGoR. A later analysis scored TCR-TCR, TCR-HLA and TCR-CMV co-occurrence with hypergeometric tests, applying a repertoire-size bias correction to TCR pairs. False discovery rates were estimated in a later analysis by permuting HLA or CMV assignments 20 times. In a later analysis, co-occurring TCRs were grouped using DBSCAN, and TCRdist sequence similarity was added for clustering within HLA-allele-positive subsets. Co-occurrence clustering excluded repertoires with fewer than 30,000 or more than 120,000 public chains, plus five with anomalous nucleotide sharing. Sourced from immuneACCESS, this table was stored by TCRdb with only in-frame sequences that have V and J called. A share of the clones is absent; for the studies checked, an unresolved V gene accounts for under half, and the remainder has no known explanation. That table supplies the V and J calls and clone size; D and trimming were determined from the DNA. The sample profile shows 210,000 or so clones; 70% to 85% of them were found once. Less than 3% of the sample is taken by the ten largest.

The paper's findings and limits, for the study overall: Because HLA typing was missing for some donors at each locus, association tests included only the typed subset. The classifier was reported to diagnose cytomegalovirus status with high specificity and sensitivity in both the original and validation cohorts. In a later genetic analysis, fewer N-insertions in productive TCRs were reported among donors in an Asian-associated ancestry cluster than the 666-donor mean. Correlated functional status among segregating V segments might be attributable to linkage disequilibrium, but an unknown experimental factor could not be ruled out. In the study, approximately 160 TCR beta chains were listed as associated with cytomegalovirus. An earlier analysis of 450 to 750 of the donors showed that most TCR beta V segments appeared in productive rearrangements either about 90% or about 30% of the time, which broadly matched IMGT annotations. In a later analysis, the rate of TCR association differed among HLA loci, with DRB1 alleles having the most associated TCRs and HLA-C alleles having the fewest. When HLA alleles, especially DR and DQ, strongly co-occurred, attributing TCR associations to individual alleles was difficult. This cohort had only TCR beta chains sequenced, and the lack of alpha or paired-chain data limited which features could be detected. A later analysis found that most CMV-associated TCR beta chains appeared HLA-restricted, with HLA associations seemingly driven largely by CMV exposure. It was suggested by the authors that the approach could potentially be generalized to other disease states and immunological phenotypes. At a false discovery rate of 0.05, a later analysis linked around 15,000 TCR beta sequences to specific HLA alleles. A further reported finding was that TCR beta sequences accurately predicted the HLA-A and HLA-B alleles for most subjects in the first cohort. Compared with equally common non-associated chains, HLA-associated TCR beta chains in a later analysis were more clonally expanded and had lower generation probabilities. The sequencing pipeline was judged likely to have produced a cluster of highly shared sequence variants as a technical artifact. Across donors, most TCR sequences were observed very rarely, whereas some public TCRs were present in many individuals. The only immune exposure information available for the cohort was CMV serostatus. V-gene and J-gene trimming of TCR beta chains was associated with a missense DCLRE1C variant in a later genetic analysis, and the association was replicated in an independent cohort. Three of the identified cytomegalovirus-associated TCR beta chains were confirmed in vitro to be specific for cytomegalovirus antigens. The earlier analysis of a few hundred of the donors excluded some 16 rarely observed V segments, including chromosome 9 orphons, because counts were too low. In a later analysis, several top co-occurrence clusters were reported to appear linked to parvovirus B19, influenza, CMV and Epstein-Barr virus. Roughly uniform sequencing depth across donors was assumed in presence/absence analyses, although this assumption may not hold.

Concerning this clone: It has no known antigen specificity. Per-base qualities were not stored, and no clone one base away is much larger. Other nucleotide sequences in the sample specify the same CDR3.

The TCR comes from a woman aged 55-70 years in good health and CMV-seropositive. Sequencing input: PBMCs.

The CDR3 loop reads CASSPDTYGYTF. The DNA sequence follows: TGTGCCAGTAGCCCGGACACGTATGGCTACACCTTC. The chain is made from TRBV19 and TRBJ1-2, and possibly TRBD1, on 5 matching bases. The cysteine opens and the phenylalanine closes a CDR3 of 12 amino acids. The retained sequence is limited to the CDR3, 36 bases, with the frame set at the first base. Trimming at the junction amounts to 6 bases on V and 5 bases on J, and the germline ends lie 10 bases apart. According to the germline V gene (reference sequence), CDR1 reads LNHDA and CDR2 reads SQIVND.